These 32 T cell receptor beta chains were all obtained from the same sample, sequenced in a study of T cells in narcolepsy. TCRdb keeps only in-frame clones here, not all; method: immunoSEQ multiplex PCR. The sample has tens of thousands of clones; around 88% are singletons. The sample consisted of CD45RA- memory CD4+ T cells from PBMCs. Receptor source: a human donor with narcolepsy.

The rearrangement links TRBV7-8 to TRBJ2-7, with 10 bases matching TRBD2. CDR3 size: 13 residues. In germline, CDR1 is SGHVS, CDR2 FQNEAQ. V dropped 6 bases and J dropped 2; count of bases not matched to a gene: 1. The CDR3 DNA is TGTGCCAGCAGACTAGCGGGGACCTACGAGCAGTACTTC. It is translated as CASRLAGTYEQYF. The full variable domain, rest sourced from reference TRBV7-8 and TRBJ2-7, is GAGVSQSPRYKVAKRGQDVALRCDPISGHVSLFWYQQALGQGPEFLTYFQNEAQLDKSGLPSDRFFAERPEGSVSTLKIQRTQQEDSAVYLCASRLAGTYEQYFGPGTRLTVT.

The chain couples TRBV11-1 to TRBJ2-5; possible D gene TRBD2, 6 bases. CDR3 length: 15 residues. The V and J ends lost 0 bases and 2 bases respectively, with 10 bases between them. In germline, CDR1 is SGHAT, CDR2 FQDESV (reference sequence). This CDR3 is CASSLAAGRQETQYF. CDR3 nucleotides: TGTGCCAGCAGCTTAGCGGCGGGAAGACAAGAGACCCAGTACTTC.

The chain is built from TRBV9 and TRBJ2-1, with 12 positions matching TRBD2. CDR3 length equals 16 residues. Germline-derived CDR1 and CDR2 are SGDLS and YYNGEE. V shed 3 bases and J 6 bases; nucleotides not matched to a gene: 7. The CDR3 nucleotides are TGTGCCAGCAGCGCGACTAGCGGGAGCTTTGGCAATGAGCAGTTCTTC. It specifies CASSATSGSFGNEQFF.

Only a few counts were recorded for this clone. This sequence joins TRBV5-3 and TRBJ1-3; TRBD1 matches 11 bases. TRBV5-3 is noted as an ORF with a role that remains uncertain. The CDR3 sequence is 17 residues long. The V gene end was trimmed by 0 bases and the J gene end by 4 bases; junction bases not matched to a gene: 6. CDR3 sequence (DNA): TGTGCCAGAAGCTTGGGTGTCGGGACAGGGGGAGGAAACACCATATATTTT. Protein product: CARSLGVGTGGGNTIYF.

V usage is TRBV5-1 and J usage is TRBJ1-4; D remains unclear. The CDR3 has 14 residues. Trimming cost V 1 base and J 0 bases, with 4 bases left between them. The V gene's germline CDR1 is SGHRS and CDR2 YFSETQ. CDR3 amino acids: CASSLTATNEKLFF. The CDR3, as DNA: TGCGCCAGCAGCTTGACGGCAACTAATGAAAAACTGTTTTTT. Using reference TRBV5-1 and TRBJ1-4 for the parts outside the CDR3, the full variable domain is KAGVTQTPRYLIKTRGQQVTLSCSPISGHRSVSWYQQTPGQGLQFLFEYFSETQRNKGNFPGRFSGRQFSNSRSEMNVSTLELGDSALYLCASSLTATNEKLFFGSGTQLSVL.

V and J are TRBV18 and TRBJ1-1; 9 positions agree with TRBD1. V was pared by 3 bases and J by 3 bases, with 5 bases of the junction left unmatched. Germline lookup yields CDR1 KGHSH and CDR2 LQKENI. The CDR3 extends over 15 amino acids. CDR3 sequence: CASSPPGTGHTEAFF. The CDR3 DNA is TGTGCCAGCTCACCGCCTGGGACAGGGCACACTGAAGCTTTCTTT. The variable domain in full, completed from reference TRBV18 and TRBJ1-1, reads NAGVMQNPRHLVRRRGQEARLRCSPMKGHSHVYWYRQLPEEGLKFMVYLQKENIIDESGMPKERFSAEFPKEGPSILRIQQVVRGDSAAYFCASSPPGTGHTEAFFGQGTRLTVV.

V and J are TRBV7-9 and TRBJ2-3, with 10 nucleotides matching TRBD2. J gave up 6 bases and V 4 bases, and 13 bases lay outside the gene matches. Germline V gene sequence: CDR1 SEHNR, CDR2 FQNEAQ (reference sequence). CDR3 size: 17 residues. In nucleotides, the CDR3 is TGTGCCAGCAGCTCCCGGCCGGGGGGACTAGCGACCGATACGCAGTATTTT. This codes for CASSSRPGGLATDTQYF.

The chain joins TRBV5-8 to TRBJ1-2; D call uncertain. The V and J ends lost 6 bases and 8 bases respectively, with 17 bases between them. Germline V CDR1 and CDR2: SGHTS, YDEGEE. CDR3 size: 13 residues. The CDR3 nucleotides are TGTGCCAGCATCCCGGCGGGCAGGAGGGGCTACACCTTC. It codes for CASIPAGRRGYTF. Based on the CDR3 plus reference TRBV5-8 and TRBJ1-2, the full variable domain is EAGVTQSPTHLIKTRGQQATLRCSPISGHTSVYWYQQALGLGLQFLLWYDEGEERNRGNFPPRFSGRQFPNYSSELNVNALELEDSALYLCASIPAGRRGYTFGSGTRLTVV.

The rearrangement joins TRBV5-1 to TRBJ2-7, with 7 bases matching TRBD1. After removal of 5 bases from V and 7 bases from J, the junction contained 9 bases not matched to a gene. Germline V CDR1 and CDR2: SGHRS, YFSETQ. The CDR3 is 13 residues long. The CDR3 bases are TGCGCCAGCAGTAACAGGGGTCTGGAAGAGCAGTACTTC. Translated: CASSNRGLEEQYF.

The V call is TRBV15, the J call TRBJ1-2, with 7 positions matching TRBD1. V lost 0 bases and J lost 4; bases outside the gene matches: 5. This CDR3 is 15 amino acids long. Germline loops: CDR1 LNHNV, CDR2 YYDKDF (reference sequence). CDR3 residues: CATSRDQWDSYGYTF. CDR3 sequence (DNA): TGTGCCACCAGCAGAGATCAATGGGACAGCTATGGCTACACCTTC.

This rearrangement joins TRBV5-6 to TRBJ2-3; 15 nucleotides line up with TRBD2. The germline V gene encodes CDR1 SGHDT and CDR2 YYEEEE. The CDR3 has 18 amino acids. After removal of 3 bases from V and 3 bases from J, the junction contained 8 bases not matched to a gene. The CDR3: CASSSLRTSGRVTDTQYF. DNA of the CDR3: TGTGCCAGCAGCTCCCTTAGGACTAGCGGGAGGGTGACAGATACGCAGTATTTT.

Only one count was recorded for this clone. The gene calls are TRBV19 and TRBJ2-4; D is possibly TRBD1 (6 bases). The CDR3 extends over 18 amino acids. Germline assignment: CDR1 LNHDA and CDR2 SQIVND (reference sequence). The V end was cut by 4 bases, the J end by 1 base, with 20 bases between. The DNA for the CDR3 is TGTGCCAGTAGTACCTCCGGCCATACAGGGATCGCCAAAAACATTCAGTACTTC. This encodes CASSTSGHTGIAKNIQYF.

J is TRBJ2-3 and V is TRBV27; D is perhaps TRBD2 (6 bases). The CDR3 totals 13 residues. Trimming shortened V by 8 bases and J by 2 bases, and 11 bases separated the two germline ends. Germline CDR1 reads MNHEY; CDR2 reads SMNVEV (reference sequence). The CDR3 DNA reads TGTGCCAGCGCTAGCGTCCTCACAGATACGCAGTATTTT. Amino acid sequence: CASASVLTDTQYF.

This clone was observed once. CDR3 DNA sequence: TGTGCCAGCAGCTTAGGGGGGGGCAAGACCCCGCACGGGACAGATACGCAGTATTTT. Translation: CASSLGGGKTPHGTDTQYF. The V and J genes are TRBV7-8 and TRBJ2-3; D is possibly TRBD2 (7 bases). Germline V gives CDR1 SGHVS, CDR2 FQNEAQ. CDR3 length: 19 amino acids. The germline V and J ends were trimmed by 1 base and 3 bases, with 23 bases remaining between them.

The CDR3 nucleotides are TGTGCCAGTAGTATCTGGGGTCTTGACGGGGAGCTGTTTTTT. This codes for CASSIWGLDGELFF. V gene TRBV19 combines with J gene TRBJ2-2, with unresolved D. The germline V and J ends were trimmed by 3 bases and 7 bases, with 12 bases remaining between them. CDR1 and CDR2 from the germline V gene are LNHDA and SQIVND (reference sequence). The CDR3 contains 14 residues.

The chain is built from TRBV6-4 and TRBJ2-1; 11 positions agree with TRBD2. The CDR3 is 15 amino acids. Germline assignment: CDR1 MRHNA and CDR2 SNTAGT. V dropped 6 bases and J dropped 7; count of bases not matched to a gene: 8. CDR3 nucleotide sequence: TGTGCCAGCAGGGTAGCGGGAGGGCAGGAAAATGAGCAGTTCTTC. Translated, it gives CASRVAGGQENEQFF.

This chain links TRBV2 with TRBJ2-7; 10 positions match TRBD1. The J segment lost 1 base and the V segment lost 6 bases, leaving 3 bases of the junction unmatched. The CDR3 spans 14 residues. Germline V gene sequence: CDR1 SNHLY, CDR2 FYNNEI. CDR3 residues: CASRDRGLSYEQYF. The DNA of the CDR3 is TGTGCCAGCAGGGACAGGGGGTTGTCCTACGAGCAGTACTTC.

This chain joins TRBV10-3 and TRBJ1-1; D perhaps matches TRBD1 (6 bases). Per the germline V gene, CDR1 is ENHRY and CDR2 is SYGVKD. The CDR3 spans 12 residues. The ends were cut back, 8 bases at V and 7 bases at J, with 14 bases in the middle. The DNA of the CDR3 is TGTGCCATCGGGAGGGGGTCTAATGAAGCTTTCTTT. This gives the protein CAIGRGSNEAFF.

This chain links TRBV7-3 with TRBJ2-5; TRBD2 agrees at 7 bases. V was clipped by 2 bases and J by 0 bases; unmatched bases: 3. CDR3 length: 15 residues. From germline, CDR1 is SGHTA and CDR2 FQGTGA. This chain's CDR3 is CASSLQRGYQETQYF. The CDR3 region has the DNA TGTGCCAGCAGCTTACAGCGGGGTTACCAAGAGACCCAGTACTTC.

The chain carries TRBV7-6 and TRBJ2-3; 12 bases map to TRBD2. The CDR3 runs to 15 residues. Trimming cost V 6 bases and J 5 bases; bases outside gene matches: 6. Germline CDR1 is SGHVS and CDR2 is FNYEAQ. CDR3 DNA: TGTGCCAGCAGTTCTAGCGGGGGGGCGGAAGATACGCAGTATTTT. As protein: CASSSSGGAEDTQYF.

V gene TRBV6-1 combines with J gene TRBJ2-4, with D possibly matching TRBD1 (6 bases). V lost 3 bases, J lost 6 bases, and 15 bases lay in between. The CDR3 covers 15 residues. Germline values: CDR1 MNHNS, CDR2 SASEGT. The CDR3 is CASSDIQTGPNIQYF. The CDR3 nucleotides are TGTGCCAGCAGTGACATTCAGACAGGCCCAAACATTCAGTACTTC.

The V gene is TRBV9, the J gene TRBJ1-4; no definite D call. This CDR3 is built from 13 residues. The germline CDR1 and CDR2 sequences are SGDLS and YYNGEE. V lost 4 bases and J 4 bases, leaving 8 bases between the germline ends. CDR3 DNA sequence: TGTGCCAGCAGCCGGACGGTTAATGAAAAACTGTTTTTT. Protein sequence: CASSRTVNEKLFF.

CDR3 nucleotides: TGTGCCAGCAGCCTTCCCGGGACGAGGGCCAACGTCCTGACTTTC. Amino acids: CASSLPGTRANVLTF. The gene calls are TRBV7-9 and TRBJ2-6, with D perhaps being TRBD1 or TRBD2 (5 bases each). V lost 5 bases and J lost 5, with 13 bases in between. Germline V gene lookup returns CDR1 SEHNR and CDR2 FQNEAQ (reference sequence). The CDR3 extends over 15 amino acids.

The V gene is TRBV15, the J gene TRBJ2-5; D gene unclear. Trimming cost V 0 bases and J 3 bases, with 5 bases left between them. Germline assignment: CDR1 LNHNV and CDR2 YYDKDF (reference sequence). The CDR3 spans 13 residues. The CDR3, as DNA: TGTGCCACCAGCAGAGACAGTAAAGAGACCCAGTACTTC. Translated, it gives CATSRDSKETQYF.

The V gene is TRBV18, the J gene TRBJ2-3; D call uncertain. Germline loops: CDR1 KGHSH, CDR2 LQKENI. The CDR3 runs to 12 residues. Trimming took 6 bases from V and 0 from J, leaving 4 bases between them. This chain's CDR3 is CASSPSTDTQYF. CDR3 in DNA: TGTGCCAGCTCGCCTAGCACAGATACGCAGTATTTT.

The gene calls are TRBV5-4 and TRBJ2-5; the D gene is possibly TRBD1 (6 bases). The J call could be wrong; TRBJ2-7 is a better fit for the DNA end. This CDR3 contains 13 residues. CDR1 SGHNT and CDR2 YYREEE come from the germline V gene (reference sequence). CDR3 loop: CASRTGSTYEQYF. DNA for the CDR3: TGTGCCAGTAGAACAGGGTCAACCTACGAGCAGTACTTC.

V and J are TRBV18 and TRBJ1-2; 7 nucleotides agree with TRBD1. J was trimmed by 4 bases and V by 2 bases; bases with no gene match: 1. This CDR3 has 13 residues. CDR1 and CDR2 (germline): KGHSH, LQKENI. The CDR3 sequence is CASSPGQVYGYTF. CDR3 coding DNA: TGTGCCAGCTCACCAGGACAGGTCTATGGCTACACCTTC.

The V call is TRBV7-3, the J call TRBJ2-1; 7 bases are shared with TRBD1. The V segment lost 7 bases and the J segment 4 bases; nucleotides outside the gene matches: 10. Germline CDR1 reads SGHTA; CDR2 reads FQGTGA. The CDR3 consists of 15 residues. CDR3 amino acids: CASTPNRGGYNEQFF. CDR3 DNA: TGTGCCAGCACCCCCAACAGGGGCGGGTACAATGAGCAGTTCTTC.

This clone was seen a single time. The rearrangement joins TRBV28 to TRBJ2-7, with a possible D match to TRBD1 (6 bases). The length of the CDR3 is 14 residues. The ends were cut back, 3 bases at V and 3 bases at J, with 12 bases in the middle. The germline V gene encodes CDR1 MDHEN and CDR2 SYDVKM. The CDR3 protein is CASSFSGGRYEQYF. The CDR3 bases are TGTGCCAGCAGTTTTAGTGGGGGCCGCTACGAGCAGTACTTC.

This clone was detected a few times. The J gene is TRBJ2-5, the V gene TRBV30; D is uncertain. Germline V gene data show CDR1 as GTSNPN and CDR2 as SVGIG (reference sequence). V lost 5 bases to trimming and J lost 5 bases, with 9 bases between them. The CDR3 is 11 residues long. For the CDR3, the DNA is TGTGCCTGGGGCGCACGGGAGACCCAGTACTTC. This codes for CAWGARETQYF.

A few counts support this clone. This sequence joins TRBV7-9 and TRBJ1-1; no reliable D call. Germline V lookup: CDR1 SEHNR, CDR2 FQNEAQ (reference sequence). V lost 5 bases to trimming and J lost 7 bases, with 11 bases between them. This CDR3 is 12 amino acids long. The DNA for the CDR3 is TGTGCCAGCAGCCCCCAAGGTAATGAAGCTTTCTTT. Translating gives CASSPQGNEAFF.

V gene TRBV11-3 combines with J gene TRBJ1-2; weak D call: TRBD1 (5 bases). CDR3 size: 15 residues. Trimming took 1 base from V and 4 from J, leaving 13 bases between them. CDR1 is SGHNT, CDR2 YENEEA, per germline. The CDR3 loop reads CASSLVGDSSYGYTF. The CDR3 DNA is TGTGCCAGCAGCTTAGTGGGGGACTCCTCCTATGGCTACACCTTC.